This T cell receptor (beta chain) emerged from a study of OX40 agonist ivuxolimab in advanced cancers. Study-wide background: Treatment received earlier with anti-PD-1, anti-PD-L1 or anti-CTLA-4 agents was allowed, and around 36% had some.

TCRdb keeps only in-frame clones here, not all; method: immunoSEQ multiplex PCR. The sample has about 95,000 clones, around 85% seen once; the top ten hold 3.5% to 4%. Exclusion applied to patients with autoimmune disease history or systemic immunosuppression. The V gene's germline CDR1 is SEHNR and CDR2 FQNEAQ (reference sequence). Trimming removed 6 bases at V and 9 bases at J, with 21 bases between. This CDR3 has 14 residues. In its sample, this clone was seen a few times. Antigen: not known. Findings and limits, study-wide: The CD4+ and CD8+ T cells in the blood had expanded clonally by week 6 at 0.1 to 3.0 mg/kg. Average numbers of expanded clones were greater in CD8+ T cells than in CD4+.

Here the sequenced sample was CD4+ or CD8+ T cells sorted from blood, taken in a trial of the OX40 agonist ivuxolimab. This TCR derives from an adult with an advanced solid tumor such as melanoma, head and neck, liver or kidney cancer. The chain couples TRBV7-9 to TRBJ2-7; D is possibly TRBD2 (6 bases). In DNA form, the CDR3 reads TGTGCCAGCAGTCAGGACTATTCGGCCTTTGGGCAGTACTTC. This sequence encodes CASSQDYSAFGQYF.